Each of the 21 T cell receptor beta chains below was sequenced from the same sample in a study of a mutant IDH1 vaccine in newly diagnosed glioma. Their antigens remain unidentified. The sample's time point: week 11, during vaccination. Every vaccination contained 300 ug of the mutant IDH1 20-mer peptide and was paired with topical imiquimod. Sequencing used immunoSEQ multiplex PCR; TCRdb keeps in-frame clones, though not all of them. The sample lists roughly 57,000 clones, 89% seen once, with around 1.9% in the top ten. This specimen consisted of PBMCs, obtained from a glioma patient whose treatment included an IDH1 peptide vaccine. These receptors all come from a middle-aged man with glioma.

The V call is TRBV27, the J call TRBJ2-6; either TRBD1 or TRBD2 may supply D (5 bases each). Germline assignment: CDR1 MNHEY and CDR2 SMNVEV (reference sequence). V lost 2 bases and J lost 2, with 7 bases in between. The CDR3 spans 15 residues. The CDR3 loop is CASSLGTTGANVLTF. In DNA form, the CDR3 reads TGTGCCAGCAGTTTAGGGACGACTGGGGCCAACGTCCTGACTTTC.

This sequence joins TRBV4-2 and TRBJ1-3; D unclear. Germline lookup yields CDR1 LGHNA and CDR2 YNFKEQ. The V end was cut by 0 bases, the J end by 0 bases, with 9 bases between. The CDR3 is made up of 16 amino acids. CDR3 sequence (DNA): TGTGCCAGCAGCCAAGAGGCAGGAAACTCTGGAAACACCATATATTTT. Translating gives CASSQEAGNSGNTIYF.

CDR3 sequence: CASSPRQGGNEQFF. CDR3 nucleotides: TGTGCCAGCAGCCCCCGACAGGGTGGCAATGAGCAGTTCTTC. The gene calls are TRBV5-4 and TRBJ2-1; TRBD1 matches 7 bases. The J segment lost 6 bases and the V segment lost 4 bases, leaving 7 bases of the junction unmatched. Per the germline V gene, CDR1 is SGHNT and CDR2 is YYREEE (reference sequence). The CDR3 spans 14 residues.

The rearrangement joins TRBV7-8 to TRBJ2-3, with TRBD2 as a possible D gene (6 bases). CDR1 and CDR2 (germline): SGHVS, FQNEAQ. The V end lost 5 bases, the J end lost 4 bases, and 22 bases lay between the germline ends. The CDR3 spans 17 residues. CDR3 protein: CASSHYDWGEESDTQYF. The CDR3 nucleotides read TGTGCCAGCAGCCATTACGATTGGGGGGAGGAATCAGATACGCAGTATTTT. Together with reference TRBV7-8 and TRBJ2-3, the CDR3 gives the full variable domain: GAGVSQSPRYKVAKRGQDVALRCDPISGHVSLFWYQQALGQGPEFLTYFQNEAQLDKSGLPSDRFFAERPEGSVSTLKIQRTQQEDSAVYLCASSHYDWGEESDTQYFGPGTRLTVL.

The chain recombines TRBV28 with TRBJ1-2, with TRBD1 identical over 9 bases. The germline gives CDR1 MDHEN, CDR2 SYDVKM. This CDR3 comprises 19 residues. Unmatched junction bases numbered 14, after V lost 3 bases and J lost 0 bases. This CDR3 reads CASSFGSPGTGISNYGYTF. The CDR3 nucleotides are TGTGCCAGCAGTTTCGGCAGTCCCGGGACAGGGATCTCTAACTATGGCTACACCTTC.

This sequence joins TRBV6-5 and TRBJ1-1, with D perhaps matching TRBD1 (5 bases). Germline V gene sequence: CDR1 MNHEY, CDR2 SVGAGI. V was clipped by 0 bases and J by 3 bases, with 11 bases between them. CDR3 length: 15 residues. The CDR3 loop is CASSYSTAGYTEAFF. In DNA, the CDR3 is TGTGCCAGCAGTTACTCGACAGCAGGTTACACTGAAGCTTTCTTT.

This chain joins TRBV10-2 and TRBJ2-3, with 11 bases that match TRBD2. CDR3 size: 16 residues. The germline V gene has CDR1 WSHSY and CDR2 SAAADI. Trimming cost V 2 bases and J 0 bases; bases outside gene matches: 1. The CDR3 nucleotides read TGCGCCAGCAGTGAGCGACTAGCGGGGAGCACAGATACGCAGTATTTT. This encodes CASSERLAGSTDTQYF.

This chain connects TRBV9 to TRBJ2-7; unclear D gene. V was trimmed by 0 bases and J by 3 bases, leaving 10 bases between them. This CDR3 has 14 amino acids. Germline-derived CDR1 and CDR2 are SGDLS and YYNGEE. The CDR3 protein is CASSVGGRGYEQYF. For the CDR3, the DNA is TGTGCCAGCAGCGTAGGTGGCAGAGGCTACGAGCAGTACTTC.

This chain joins TRBV7-9 and TRBJ2-2; TRBD1 aligns across 7 bases. The CDR3 loop spans 15 amino acids. Unmatched junction bases numbered 8, after V lost 5 bases and J lost 5 bases. CDR1 and CDR2 from the germline V gene are SEHNR and FQNEAQ (reference sequence). The CDR3 DNA sequence: TGTGCCAGCAGCCCTATGACAGGGCGGACCGGGGAGCTGTTTTTT. It specifies CASSPMTGRTGELFF.

This clone occurred once. Additional DNA sequences in this sample encode the identical CDR3. The V and J genes are TRBV29-1 and TRBJ1-2; no reliable D call. V lost 4 bases and J 5 bases, leaving 5 bases between the germline ends. Germline-derived CDR1 and CDR2 are SQVTM and ANQGSEA. The CDR3 totals 10 residues. The CDR3 spells CSVGEYGYTF. CDR3 sequence (DNA): TGCAGCGTTGGAGAGTATGGCTACACCTTC.

The chain carries TRBV2 and TRBJ2-1; TRBD1 is a possible D gene (6 bases). Per the germline V gene, CDR1 is SNHLY and CDR2 is FYNNEI. This CDR3 comprises 13 residues. V was pared by 8 bases and J by 4 bases, with 12 bases between. In nucleotides, the CDR3 is TGTGCCAGCCGACCGACAGGATACAATGAGCAGTTCTTC. It yields the protein CASRPTGYNEQFF. The full variable domain, completed using reference TRBV2 and TRBJ2-1, is EPEVTQTPSHQVTQMGQEVILRCVPISNHLYFYWYRQILGQKVEFLVSFYNNEISEKSEIFDDQFSVERPDGSNFTLKIRSTKLEDSAMYFCASRPTGYNEQFFGPGTRLTVL.

The CDR3 DNA sequence: TGTGCCAGCAGCTTAGATTGGGGGGCCACAGATACGCAGTATTTT. It codes for CASSLDWGATDTQYF. The chain employs TRBV7-9 and TRBJ2-3; either TRBD1 or TRBD2 may supply D (6 bases each). The CDR3 is 15 residues long. Trimming took 1 base from V and 2 from J, leaving 10 bases between them. CDR1 and CDR2 (germline): SEHNR, FQNEAQ (reference sequence).

This chain uses TRBV18 with TRBJ1-2; D gene ambiguous. Germline V gene data show CDR1 as KGHSH and CDR2 as LQKENI. The CDR3 is made up of 17 amino acids. The V and J ends lost 3 bases and 3 bases respectively, with 20 bases between them. CDR3 DNA: TGTGCCAGCTCACCCACGCAACATTCCAACAATGACTATGGCTACACCTTC. It yields the protein CASSPTQHSNNDYGYTF.

This chain joins TRBV2 and TRBJ1-1, with a tentative D call TRBD1 (6 bases). Germline values: CDR1 SNHLY, CDR2 FYNNEI. This CDR3 comprises 13 residues. The V end lost 6 bases, the J end lost 1 base, and 9 bases lay between the germline ends. CDR3 in DNA: TGTGCCAGCAGGGACAGAGAGAACACTGAAGCTTTCTTT. Translation: CASRDRENTEAFF.

This rearrangement joins TRBV2 to TRBJ1-5; TRBD1 might be the D (5 bases). V lost 4 bases to trimming and J lost 2 bases, with 15 bases between them. CDR1 and CDR2 from the germline V gene are SNHLY and FYNNEI. The CDR3 covers 16 residues. The CDR3 reads CASSGGTAGGNQPQHF. The DNA of the CDR3 is TGTGCCAGCAGTGGGGGGACCGCGGGGGGCAATCAGCCCCAGCATTTT. Supplemented by reference TRBV2 and TRBJ1-5, the full variable domain reads EPEVTQTPSHQVTQMGQEVILRCVPISNHLYFYWYRQILGQKVEFLVSFYNNEISEKSEIFDDQFSVERPDGSNFTLKIRSTKLEDSAMYFCASSGGTAGGNQPQHFGDGTRLSIL.

The J gene is TRBJ2-3, the V gene TRBV7-3; 7 bases are a match to TRBD1. V shed 5 bases and J 2 bases; nucleotides not matched to a gene: 7. Per germline, CDR1 SGHTA and CDR2 FQGTGA. CDR3 length equals 15 residues. The CDR3, as DNA: TGTGCCAGCAGCCCCAAGACAGGGTTCACAGATACGCAGTATTTT. This sequence encodes CASSPKTGFTDTQYF.

The rearrangement joins TRBV28 to TRBJ2-3; 11 positions agree with TRBD1. Germline loops: CDR1 MDHEN, CDR2 SYDVKM. The CDR3 has 17 amino acids. V was clipped by 5 bases and J by 5 bases; unmatched bases: 12. CDR3 loop: CASSLSRDRGFKDTQYF. In DNA form, the CDR3 reads TGTGCCAGCAGTCTCTCGCGGGACAGGGGGTTCAAAGATACGCAGTATTTT.

The sample holds a few counts of this clone. This sequence joins TRBV6-5 and TRBJ2-2; D is possibly TRBD1 (6 bases). This CDR3 is built from 16 residues. The V end lost 0 bases, the J end lost 1 base, and 9 bases lay between the germline ends. Germline V CDR1 and CDR2: MNHEY, SVGAGI. CDR3 in DNA: TGTGCCAGCAGTTACTCGGGACATCTGAACACCGGGGAGCTGTTTTTT. Amino acids: CASSYSGHLNTGELFF.

The chain joins TRBV5-6 to TRBJ2-3; D remains unclear. From germline, CDR1 is SGHDT and CDR2 YYEEEE. V lost 0 bases and J lost 0, with 5 bases in between. CDR3 length equals 14 residues. Here the CDR3 reads CASSLVGSTDTQYF. For the CDR3, the DNA is TGTGCCAGCAGCTTGGTTGGTAGCACAGATACGCAGTATTTT.

This chain uses TRBV6-5 with TRBJ1-5; TRBD1 is a possible D gene (5 bases). The V end lost 2 bases, the J end lost 5 bases, and 10 bases lay between the germline ends. The CDR3 is 14 amino acids. Germline V CDR1 and CDR2: MNHEY, SVGAGI. CDR3 residues: CASSYGGRDQPQHF. In DNA, the CDR3 is TGTGCCAGCAGTTACGGGGGGAGGGATCAGCCCCAGCATTTT.

The chain joins TRBV5-5 to TRBJ2-1; 9 bases match TRBD1. Germline trimming cut 5 bases from V and 3 bases from J; bases unmatched to any gene: 6. This CDR3 region has 15 residues. Germline CDR1 reads SGHKS; CDR2 reads YYEKEE (reference sequence). CDR3 nucleotides: TGTGCCAGCAGTTTTAACAGGGGGCGCTACAATGAGCAGTTCTTC. Translating gives CASSFNRGRYNEQFF.